The entry below gives a single T cell receptor beta chain sequence along with its context. The germline V gene has CDR1 WSHSY and CDR2 SAAADI. This CDR3 has 15 amino acids. Trimming cost V 10 bases and J 5 bases, with 23 bases left between them. The source of the sample is a study of shared clonotypes between healthy human individuals. Naive CD8 populations comprised CD45RO-negative cells positively selected for CCR7, excluding terminally differentiated effector memory CD45RA+ cells. TCRdb's copy holds only in-frame clones and misses some; the assay was immunoSEQ multiplex PCR. The table includes hundreds of thousands of clones, about 98% detected once.

This sequence originates from a man aged 30-40 years in good health. The material sequenced was naive CD8+ T cells sorted from blood. The rearrangement joins TRBV10-2 to TRBJ2-5; D gene uncertain. The CDR3 sequence: CATQRPSGSRETQYF. CDR3 in DNA: TGCGCCACCCAGAGACCTTCGGGCAGTAGGGAGACCCAGTACTTC.